These T cell receptor beta chains were read from a single sample in a study of cytomegalovirus exposure and HLA in healthy donors. Produced via immunoSEQ multiplex PCR; TCRdb's table is partial and in-frame only. The table shows 150,000 to 200,000 clones, with about four fifths occurring only once. The sequencing sample was made of PBMCs. The source is a woman in her late teens or twenties in good health and CMV-seropositive. CDR3s include the opening cysteine and the closing phenylalanine or tryptophan. A D gene is named only where the DNA matches it firmly. Some rows have no size entry. The others give once, few or many, or a class for an expanded clone.

d_call clone_size cdr3_length j_call v_call cdr3_nt cdr3_aa
. . 13 TRBJ1-5 TRBV18 TGTGCCAGCTCACCAAACAGAAATCAGCCCCAGCATTTT CASSPNRNQPQHF
TRBD1 . 15 TRBJ2-2 TRBV4-1 TGCGCCAGCAGCCAAGTGGGACAGCAGACCGGGGAGCTGTTTTTT CASSQVGQQTGELFF
. . 15 TRBJ1-3 TRBV5-1 TGCGCCAGCAGACAGCGGGGTCACCGGAGGAACACCATATATTTT CASRQRGHRRNTIYF
TRBD2 . 17 TRBJ2-3 TRBV5-1 TGCGCCAGCAGCCCCCTAGGGACTAGCGGGGGGACAGATACGCAGTATTTT CASSPLGTSGGTDTQYF
TRBD1 . 15 TRBJ1-6 TRBV5-6 TGTGCCAGCAGCCATTCGGGACAGGGAAATTCACCCCTCCACTTT CASSHSGQGNSPLHF
TRBD1 . 15 TRBJ1-6 TRBV4-1 TGCGCCAGCAGCCAAGGATTGACAGGGCATTCACCCCTCCACTTT CASSQGLTGHSPLHF
TRBD2 few 19 TRBJ2-1 TRBV11-2 TGTGCCAGCAGCTTAGGACTAGCGGGGGCCTCAAGCTCCTACAATGAGCAGTTCTTC CASSLGLAGASSSYNEQFF
. . 11 TRBJ1-1 TRBV6-6 TGTGCCAGTCGACTGAACATTGAAGCTTTCTTT CASRLNIEAFF
TRBD1 . 17 TRBJ2-2 TRBV2 TGTGCCAGCAGTAGGACCAACAGGGGCTCGAACACCGGGGAGCTGTTTTTT CASSRTNRGSNTGELFF
TRBD2 once 16 TRBJ2-1 TRBV6-5 TGTGCCAGCAGTTTCGGAACGGGGGGGGCCGGGTATGAGCAGTTCTTC CASSFGTGGAGYEQFF
TRBD2 . 16 TRBJ2-7 TRBV19 TGTGCCAGTAGTATGTTCCCCCGACTAGCGACATACGAGCAGTACTTC CASSMFPRLATYEQYF
. once 13 TRBJ2-3 TRBV5-1 TGCGCCAGCAGCCTCTCCTCTACAGATACGCAGTATTTT CASSLSSTDTQYF
. . 15 TRBJ2-3 TRBV4-1 TGCGCCAGCAGCCAAACAGGGCTCCTCACAGATACGCAGTATTTT CASSQTGLLTDTQYF
. . 14 TRBJ2-7 TRBV4-2 TGTGCCAGCAGCCGAGAAACAGGGCTGGGCGAGCAGTACTTC CASSRETGLGEQYF
TRBD2 . 15 TRBJ2-1 TRBV7-2 TGTGCCAGCAGCAGCCGAGGCGGGGGGCTGGGTGAGCAGTTCTTC CASSSRGGGLGEQFF
. . 15 TRBJ2-2 TRBV21-1 TGTGCCAGCAGCACTAGGCGGGGCAACACCGGGGAGCTGTTTTTT CASSTRRGNTGELFF
. . 17 TRBJ1-6 TRBV6-1 TGTGCCAGCAGTGAAGTGGGGGGAAGCTCCTATAATTCACCCCTCCACTTT CASSEVGGSSYNSPLHF
TRBD2 few 18 TRBJ2-3 TRBV4-2 TGTGCCAGCAGCAGCCAATTAATGGCGGGGGATCGCACAGATACGCAGTATTTT CASSSQLMAGDRTDTQYF
TRBD1 . 14 TRBJ2-2 TRBV10-1 TGCGCCAGCAGTGAGTCCCAGGGGGCCGGGGAGCTGTTTTTT CASSESQGAGELFF
. . 15 TRBJ2-6 TRBV12-5 TGTGCTAGTGGTCGAACAGGGTCTGGGGCCAACGTCCTGACTTTC CASGRTGSGANVLTF
TRBD1 . 14 TRBJ1-5 TRBV28 TGTGCCAGCAGTTTGGACCGACAGGGCCAGCCCCAGCATTTT CASSLDRQGQPQHF
. . 14 TRBJ1-1 TRBV9 TGTGCCAGCAGCGTAGGAGGGGGAGAGACTGAAGCTTTCTTT CASSVGGGETEAFF
. . 14 TRBJ1-3 TRBV29-1 TGCAGCGTATCCGACGGGAGCTCTGGAAACACCATATATTTT CSVSDGSSGNTIYF
TRBD2 . 15 TRBJ2-3 TRBV5-6 TGTGCCAGCAGCCGCGGGGCGGGGGGCACAGATACGCAGTATTTT CASSRGAGGTDTQYF
. few 16 TRBJ1-1 TRBV4-1 TGCGCCAGCAGCCAAGATTTAGGCAGGGCCAACACTGAAGCTTTCTTT CASSQDLGRANTEAFF
. . 16 TRBJ2-2 TRBV7-6 TGTGCCAGCAGCGCAATCTCCTGGAGGGAGACCGGGGAGCTGTTTTTT CASSAISWRETGELFF